This T cell receptor (beta chain) was observed in a study of T cell clusters in autoimmune cytopenias (dated by TCRdb to between 2018 and 2021). The study in broad terms: The median TRB sequencing depth was about 50,000 reads per sample, and the median number of distinct TRB clonotypes was around 2,300 per sample. TRB and IGH repertoires from peripheral blood were sequenced in autoimmune cytopenia patients at active disease and during treatment follow-up, with healthy, CLL and autoimmune hepatitis controls included alongside. The study aimed to test whether autoimmune cytopenia patients carry a disease-specific immune repertoire signature usable as a blood-based biomarker.

Broad study findings and their caveats: TRB repertoire shifts, with less even repertoires observed in secondary cytopenia and CLL, were mostly attributed to lymphoma bias rather than autoimmunity. The T cell clusters were only ever defined in silico, so experimental validation of their functional role was still needed. Healthy donors had almost three times as many exclusive TRB clusters as active autoimmune hepatitis patients, a finding consistent with an autoimmunity-wide signature. The cluster-lack signature was not observed for secondary cytopenia versus CLL, as the signature was apparently masked by the dominant lymphoma-associated repertoire. A lack of physiological T cell clusters in primary autoimmune cytopenia patients was suggested by GLIPH, as 51 clusters were found to be exclusive to healthy donors versus under 20 exclusive to patients.

Per sample, around 0.25 ug of peripheral blood genomic DNA, approximately 37,500 genome equivalents, was used for TRB amplification. To amplify TRB rearrangements, a touch-down multiplex PCR protocol was run with the TRB-A and TRB-B primer pools combined in a single tube. Illumina adapters and sample indices were added to the amplicons through two consecutive PCR reactions using Phusion HS II polymerase. Amplicons were gel-purified with the NucleoSpin Gel and PCR Clean-up kit, then quantified by Qubit and quality-checked on an Agilent 2100 Bioanalyzer. Sequencing of the libraries was done on an Illumina MiSeq with paired-end, single-indexed, 600-cycle runs. The original methods were these. MiXCR version 2.1.12, together with the default MiXCR reference library, was used to align and assemble the TRB reads. Each unique CDR3 nucleotide sequence defined a clone, and only productive sequences with at least two reads were analysed. Alpha-parameterized diversity profiles (alpha 0 to 5), including the Shannon (alpha 1) and Simpson (alpha 2) indices, were computed with an R script to assess repertoire diversity. Combinatorial TRB VJ usage was computed with the tcR package and compared between cohorts by principal component analysis with ade4. Using GLIPH, TCRbeta CDR3s were clustered on pairs of cohorts matched for age and read depth, and a Wilcoxon test was used to compare cluster frequencies. After reprocessing by TCRdb, each CDR3 protein sequence is one entry, and no DNA is given. TCRdb, not the authors, supplied the V and J calls. The sample table records roughly 12,000 distinct CDR3 sequences. Roughly 3% of the sample is held by the ten biggest clonotypes.

With regard to this clonotype: The antigen it binds to is not known.

From cysteine to phenylalanine, the CDR3 is 14 amino acids long. There is no recorded DNA. The germline V gene (reference sequence) supplies CDR1 SEHNR and CDR2 FQNEAQ. Rearrangement joined TRBV7-9 to TRBJ1-1; the TCRdb call, TRBD1, lacks DNA for checking. This TCR came from a human donor with an autoimmune cytopenia or autoimmune hepatitis (not recorded which). The sample was peripheral blood. The CDR3: CASTGGGGNTEAFF.